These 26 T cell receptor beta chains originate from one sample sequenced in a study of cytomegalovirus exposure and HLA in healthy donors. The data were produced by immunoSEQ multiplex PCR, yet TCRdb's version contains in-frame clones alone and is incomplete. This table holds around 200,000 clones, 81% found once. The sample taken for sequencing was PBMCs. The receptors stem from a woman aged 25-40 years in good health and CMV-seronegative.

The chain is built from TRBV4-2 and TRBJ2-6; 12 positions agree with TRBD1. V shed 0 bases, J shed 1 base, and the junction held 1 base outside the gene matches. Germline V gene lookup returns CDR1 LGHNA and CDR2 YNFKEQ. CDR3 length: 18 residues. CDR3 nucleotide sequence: TGTGCCAGCAGCCAAGAGGGACAGGGGGCTTCTGGGGCCAACGTCCTGACTTTC. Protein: CASSQEGQGASGANVLTF.

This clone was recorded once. In DNA form, the CDR3 reads TGTGCCAGCAGCCTTACCGGGACAGGGGGCACTGAAGCTTTCTTT. Protein: CASSLTGTGGTEAFF. The gene calls are TRBV7-6 and TRBJ1-1, with 11 bases fitting TRBD1. The length of the CDR3 is 15 residues. CDR1 and CDR2 from the germline V gene are SGHVS and FNYEAQ. V was pared by 5 bases and J by 4 bases, with 6 bases of the junction left unmatched.

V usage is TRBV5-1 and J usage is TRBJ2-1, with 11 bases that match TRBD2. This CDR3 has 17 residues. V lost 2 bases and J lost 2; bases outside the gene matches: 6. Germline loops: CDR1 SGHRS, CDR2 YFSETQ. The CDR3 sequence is CASSFLAGGQTYNEQFF. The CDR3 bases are TGCGCCAGCAGCTTTCTAGCGGGGGGCCAAACCTACAATGAGCAGTTCTTC.

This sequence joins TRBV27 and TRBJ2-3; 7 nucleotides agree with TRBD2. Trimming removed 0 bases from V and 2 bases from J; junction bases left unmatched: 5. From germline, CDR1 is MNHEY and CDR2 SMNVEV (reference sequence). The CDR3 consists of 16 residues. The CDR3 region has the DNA TGTGCCAGCAGTTTATCGGTGCTAGCGGCCACAGATACGCAGTATTTT. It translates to CASSLSVLAATDTQYF.

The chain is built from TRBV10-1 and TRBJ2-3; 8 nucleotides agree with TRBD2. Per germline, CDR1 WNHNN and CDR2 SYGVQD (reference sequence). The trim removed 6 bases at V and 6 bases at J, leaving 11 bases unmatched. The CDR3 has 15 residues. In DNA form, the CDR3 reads TGCGCCAGCAGGTATCGGGGGGGCCTTTGGGATACGCAGTATTTT. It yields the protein CASRYRGGLWDTQYF.

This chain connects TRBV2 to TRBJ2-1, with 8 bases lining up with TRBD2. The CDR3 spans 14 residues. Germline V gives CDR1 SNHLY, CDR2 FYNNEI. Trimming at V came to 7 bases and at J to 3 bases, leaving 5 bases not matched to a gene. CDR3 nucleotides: TGTGCCAGCAAGTCGGGAGGGGGCTACAATGAGCAGTTCTTC. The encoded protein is CASKSGGGYNEQFF.

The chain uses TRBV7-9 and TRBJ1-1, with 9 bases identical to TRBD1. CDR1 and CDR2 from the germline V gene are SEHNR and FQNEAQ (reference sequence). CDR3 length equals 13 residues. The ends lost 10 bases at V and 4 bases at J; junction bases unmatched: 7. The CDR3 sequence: CATRTGAGTEAFF. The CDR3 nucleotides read TGTGCCACCCGGACAGGGGCTGGCACTGAAGCTTTCTTT.

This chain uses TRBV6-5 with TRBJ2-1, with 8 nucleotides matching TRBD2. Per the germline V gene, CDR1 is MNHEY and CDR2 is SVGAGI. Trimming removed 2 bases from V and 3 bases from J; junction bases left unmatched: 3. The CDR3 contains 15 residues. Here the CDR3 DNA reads TGTGCCAGCAGTTACCGGGGGGGCCGCTACAATGAGCAGTTCTTC. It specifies CASSYRGGRYNEQFF.

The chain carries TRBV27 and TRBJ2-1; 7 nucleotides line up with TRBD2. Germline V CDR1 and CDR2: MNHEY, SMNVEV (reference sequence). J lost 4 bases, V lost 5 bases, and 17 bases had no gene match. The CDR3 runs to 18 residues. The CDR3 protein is CASSLTHPGSGSYNEQFF. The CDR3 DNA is TGTGCCAGCAGTCTCACCCATCCAGGTAGCGGGTCTTACAATGAGCAGTTCTTC.

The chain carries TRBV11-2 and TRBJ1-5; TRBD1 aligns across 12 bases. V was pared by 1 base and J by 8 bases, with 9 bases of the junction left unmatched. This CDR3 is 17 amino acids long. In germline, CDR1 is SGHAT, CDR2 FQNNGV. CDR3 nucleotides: TGTGCCAGCAGCTTAGTGGGGGACAGGGGGCGCTGGGAGCCCCAGCATTTT. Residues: CASSLVGDRGRWEPQHF. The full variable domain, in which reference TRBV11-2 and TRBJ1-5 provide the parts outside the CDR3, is EAGVAQSPRYKIIEKRQSVAFWCNPISGHATLYWYQQILGQGPKLLIQFQNNGVVDDSQLPKDRFSAERLKGVDSTLKIQPAKLEDSAVYLCASSLVGDRGRWEPQHFGDGTRLSIL.

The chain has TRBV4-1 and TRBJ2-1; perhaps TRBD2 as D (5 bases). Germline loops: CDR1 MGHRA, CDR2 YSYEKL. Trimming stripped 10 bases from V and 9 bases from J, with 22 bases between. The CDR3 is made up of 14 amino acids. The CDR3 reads CATTLGAREGEQFF. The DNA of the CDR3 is TGCGCCACCACCTTAGGTGCGAGGGAAGGTGAGCAGTTCTTC.

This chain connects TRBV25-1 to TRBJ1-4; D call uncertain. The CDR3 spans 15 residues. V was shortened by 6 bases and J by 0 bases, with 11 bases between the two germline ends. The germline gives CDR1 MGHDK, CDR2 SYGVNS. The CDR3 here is CASSPPLATNEKLFF. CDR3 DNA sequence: TGTGCCAGCAGCCCCCCCTTAGCAACTAATGAAAAACTGTTTTTT.

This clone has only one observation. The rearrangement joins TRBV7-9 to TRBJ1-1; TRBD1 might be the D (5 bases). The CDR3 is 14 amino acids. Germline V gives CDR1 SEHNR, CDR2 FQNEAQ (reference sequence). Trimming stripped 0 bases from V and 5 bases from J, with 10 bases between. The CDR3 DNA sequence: TGTGCCAGCAGCTTAGCTATCAGGGATACTGAAGCTTTCTTT. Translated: CASSLAIRDTEAFF.

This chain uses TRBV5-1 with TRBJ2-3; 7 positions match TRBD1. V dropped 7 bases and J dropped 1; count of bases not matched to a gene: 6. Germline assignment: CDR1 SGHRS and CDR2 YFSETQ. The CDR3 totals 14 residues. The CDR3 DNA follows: TGCGCCAGCCGCGACAGGGTCCGCACAGATACGCAGTATTTT. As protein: CASRDRVRTDTQYF.

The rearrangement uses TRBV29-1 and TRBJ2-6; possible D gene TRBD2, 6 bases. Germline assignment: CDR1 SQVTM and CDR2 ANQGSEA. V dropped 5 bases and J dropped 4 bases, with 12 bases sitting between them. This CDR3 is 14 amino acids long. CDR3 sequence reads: CSVFAGSGANVLTF. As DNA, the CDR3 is TGCAGCGTTTTTGCGGGGTCCGGGGCCAACGTCCTGACTTTC.

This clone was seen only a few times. The CDR3 DNA follows: TGTGCCAGCAGCGCCGGGACTAGGGAATGGAGCTCCTACGAGCAGTACTTC. Protein sequence: CASSAGTREWSSYEQYF. The chain combines TRBV7-6 with TRBJ2-7; the match to TRBD2 covers 8 bases. V was pared by 5 bases and J by 0 bases, with 12 bases of the junction left unmatched. CDR1 is SGHVS, CDR2 FNYEAQ, per germline. The CDR3 runs 17 residues.

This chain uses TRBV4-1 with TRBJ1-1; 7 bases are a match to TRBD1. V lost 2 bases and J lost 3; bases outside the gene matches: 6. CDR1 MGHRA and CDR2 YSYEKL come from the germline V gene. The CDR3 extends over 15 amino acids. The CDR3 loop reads CASSQSTGADTEAFF. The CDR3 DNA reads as TGCGCCAGCAGCCAATCCACAGGGGCGGACACTGAAGCTTTCTTT.

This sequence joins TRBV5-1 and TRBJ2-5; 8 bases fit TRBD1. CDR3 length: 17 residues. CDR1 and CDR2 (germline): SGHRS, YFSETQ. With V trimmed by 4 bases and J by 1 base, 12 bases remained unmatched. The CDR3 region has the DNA TGCGCCAGCAGCCCGCCGGGACAGGAGGGGGGCCAAGAGACCCAGTACTTC. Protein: CASSPPGQEGGQETQYF.

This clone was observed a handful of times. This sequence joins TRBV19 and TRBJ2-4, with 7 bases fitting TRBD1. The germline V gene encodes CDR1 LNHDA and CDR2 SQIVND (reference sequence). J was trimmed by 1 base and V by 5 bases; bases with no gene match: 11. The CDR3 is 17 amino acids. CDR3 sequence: CASSLTGATLAKNIQYF. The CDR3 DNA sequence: TGTGCCAGTAGTCTCACAGGGGCTACGCTGGCCAAAAACATTCAGTACTTC.

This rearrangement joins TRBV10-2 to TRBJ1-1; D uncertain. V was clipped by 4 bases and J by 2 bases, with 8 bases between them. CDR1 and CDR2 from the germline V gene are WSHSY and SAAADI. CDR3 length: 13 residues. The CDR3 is CASSGNRNTEAFF. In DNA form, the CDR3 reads TGCGCCAGCAGTGGGAACAGAAACACTGAAGCTTTCTTT.

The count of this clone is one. CDR3 DNA sequence: TGTGCCAGCACCTCTAGCGGGGGGATTTTGGGTGAGCAGTTCTTC. It specifies CASTSSGGILGEQFF. This chain uses TRBV27 with TRBJ2-1; 11 bases map to TRBD2. Germline V lookup: CDR1 MNHEY, CDR2 SMNVEV (reference sequence). V lost 7 bases and J lost 9; bases outside the gene matches: 11. This CDR3 comprises 15 residues.

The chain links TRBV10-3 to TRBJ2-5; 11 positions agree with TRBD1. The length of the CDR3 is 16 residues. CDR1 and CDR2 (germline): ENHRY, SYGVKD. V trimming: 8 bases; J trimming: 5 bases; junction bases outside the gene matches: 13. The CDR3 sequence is CAISLDRGPPRETQYF. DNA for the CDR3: TGTGCCATCTCCCTGGACAGGGGGCCGCCGCGGGAGACCCAGTACTTC.

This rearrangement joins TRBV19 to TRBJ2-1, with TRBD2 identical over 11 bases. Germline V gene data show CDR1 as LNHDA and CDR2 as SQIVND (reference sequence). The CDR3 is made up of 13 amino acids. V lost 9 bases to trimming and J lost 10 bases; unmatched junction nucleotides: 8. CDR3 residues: CARGLADDTEQFF. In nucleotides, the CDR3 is TGTGCCAGGGGACTAGCGGACGATACGGAGCAGTTCTTC.

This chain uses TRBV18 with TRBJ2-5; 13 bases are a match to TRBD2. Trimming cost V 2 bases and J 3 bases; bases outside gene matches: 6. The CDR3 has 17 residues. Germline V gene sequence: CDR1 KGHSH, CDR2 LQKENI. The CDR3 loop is CASSPRGLAGPEETQYF. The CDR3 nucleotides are TGTGCCAGCTCACCAAGGGGACTAGCGGGGCCTGAAGAGACCCAGTACTTC.

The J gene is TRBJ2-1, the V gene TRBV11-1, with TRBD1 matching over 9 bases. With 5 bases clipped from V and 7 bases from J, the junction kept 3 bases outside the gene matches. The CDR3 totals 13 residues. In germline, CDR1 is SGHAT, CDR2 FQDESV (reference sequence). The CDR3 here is CASSVDRGNEQFF. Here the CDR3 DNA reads TGTGCCAGCAGCGTAGACAGGGGGAATGAGCAGTTCTTC.

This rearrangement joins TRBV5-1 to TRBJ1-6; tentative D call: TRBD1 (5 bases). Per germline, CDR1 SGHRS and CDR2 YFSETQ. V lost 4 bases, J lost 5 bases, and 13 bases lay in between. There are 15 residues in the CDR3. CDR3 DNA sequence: TGCGCCAGCAGCGGTTGGGCAGGGAATAATTCACCCCTCCACTTT. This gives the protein CASSGWAGNNSPLHF.